A selection of T cell receptor beta chains follows, all from one sample in a study of blood T cell repertoires in COVID-19. Profiling relied on immunoSEQ multiplex PCR, and the TCRdb table lists in-frame clones only, not all of them. The data show under 300,000 clones, with more than 85% seen just once and around 7.3% held by the top ten. The specimen sequenced was peripheral blood. These receptors came from a woman aged 70 to 79 with active or convalescent COVID-19. Each CDR3 is given with its conserved first and last residue. Each record gives: J gene, D gene, clone size, V gene, CDR3 DNA, CDR3 protein. A D gene is named only where the DNA matches it firmly. The listing skips clone size in some rows; elsewhere it reads once, few, many or a size class.

TRBJ2-7	TRBD1	-	TRBV5-4	TGTGCCAGCAGCTTGTGGGCCGGGACAGGTAACTCCTACGAGCAGTACTTC	CASSLWAGTGNSYEQYF
TRBJ1-1	TRBD1	few	TRBV6-5	TGTGCCAGCAGTCCCCGACAGGGTTGGGTCACTGAAGCTTTCTTT	CASSPRQGWVTEAFF
TRBJ1-4	-	-	TRBV7-6	TGTGCCAGCAGCTTAGGGGTGCAGGCCGGAGGTGAAAAACTGTTTTTT	CASSLGVQAGGEKLFF
TRBJ1-1	TRBD1	once	TRBV2	TGTGCCAGCAGCGACAGGGATTTTAGGTGGGTGGACACTGAAGCTTTCTTT	CASSDRDFRWVDTEAFF
TRBJ2-7	TRBD1	-	TRBV6-6	TGTGCCAGCAGCCCGGCCGACAGGGTGAAATCCTACGAGCAGTACTTC	CASSPADRVKSYEQYF
TRBJ1-1	-	once	TRBV3-1/TRBV3-2	TGTGCCAGCAGCCAGAATACTAGAGGGACTGAAGCTTTCTTT	CASSQNTRGTEAFF
TRBJ2-2	-	few	TRBV5-6	TGTGCCAGCAGCTTAGGACGGGGAAGGGAGCTGTTTTTT	CASSLGRGRELFF
TRBJ1-5	-	-	TRBV6-5	TGTGCCAGCAGACCAGGGAATCAGCCCCAGCATTTT	CASRPGNQPQHF
TRBJ2-1	-	-	TRBV15	TGTGCCACCAGCAGGCAGGACTCCTACAATGAGCAGTTCTTC	CATSRQDSYNEQFF
TRBJ2-3	TRBD2	-	TRBV6-2/TRBV6-3	TGTGCCAGCAGCAAAAACTCCGGGACTAGAGCCACAGATACGCAGTATTTT	CASSKNSGTRATDTQYF
TRBJ1-5	-	-	TRBV6-5	TGTGCCAGCAGTTACTCGAGGCCGGTCAGCCAGCCCCAGCATTTT	CASSYSRPVSQPQHF
TRBJ1-1	TRBD1	few	TRBV10-3	TGTGCCATCAAAGTCAGACAGGGATCGAACACTGAAGCTTTCTTT	CAIKVRQGSNTEAFF
TRBJ1-1	-	-	TRBV20-1	TGCAGTGCTGAGGGTGACACTGAAGCTTTCTTT	CSAEGDTEAFF
TRBJ1-2	-	-	TRBV7-2	TGTGCCAGCGCCCCGGGGGGCCGTAGCTATGGCTACACCTTC	CASAPGGRSYGYTF
TRBJ1-5	-	-	TRBV12-3/TRBV12-4	TGTGCCAGCAGTTTGTCACTCAATCAGCCCCAGCATTTT	CASSLSLNQPQHF
TRBJ1-1	TRBD1	-	TRBV2	TGTGCCAGCAGGATTCCACAGGGGCGAGGAACTGAAGCTTTCTTT	CASRIPQGRGTEAFF
TRBJ1-4	TRBD1	-	TRBV19	TGTGCCAGTACCGGACAGGGTCTTCTTAAACTGTTTTTT	CASTGQGLLKLFF
TRBJ2-3	-	-	TRBV7-3	TGTGCCAGCAGCTTTGGGCAATTCACAGATACGCAGTATTTT	CASSFGQFTDTQYF
TRBJ2-1	-	once	TRBV7-2	TGTGCCAGCAGCCCGTTTCCGGACAGAACAAATGAGCAGTTCTTC	CASSPFPDRTNEQFF
TRBJ2-3	-	-	TRBV5-1	TGCGCCAGCAGCCCCACCCGGACAGGAGGGCCTTCTAGCACAGATACGCAGTATTTT	CASSPTRTGGPSSTDTQYF
TRBJ1-4	-	-	TRBV4-3	TGCGCCAGCAGCCAAGAACAGAATGAAAAACTGTTTTTT	CASSQEQNEKLFF
TRBJ2-1	-	once	TRBV3-1/TRBV3-2	TGTGCCAGCAGTTTCCGGGGGGCGTACAATGAGCAGTTCTTC	CASSFRGAYNEQFF
TRBJ1-1	-	-	TRBV15	TGTGCCACCAGCACCCGAGAGGGCTCTGAAGCTTTCTTT	CATSTREGSEAFF
TRBJ2-5	TRBD2	-	TRBV7-6	TGTGCCAGCAGCATGACTAGCGGGGGGACGGAGACCCAGTACTTC	CASSMTSGGTETQYF
TRBJ1-2	-	-	TRBV3-1/TRBV3-2	TGTGCCAGCAGCCATGATGAGGAAAACTATGGCTACACCTTC	CASSHDEENYGYTF
TRBJ2-3	-	-	TRBV6-2/TRBV6-3	TGTGCCAGCAGTTACCCGGGGGTGGATACGCAGTATTTT	CASSYPGVDTQYF